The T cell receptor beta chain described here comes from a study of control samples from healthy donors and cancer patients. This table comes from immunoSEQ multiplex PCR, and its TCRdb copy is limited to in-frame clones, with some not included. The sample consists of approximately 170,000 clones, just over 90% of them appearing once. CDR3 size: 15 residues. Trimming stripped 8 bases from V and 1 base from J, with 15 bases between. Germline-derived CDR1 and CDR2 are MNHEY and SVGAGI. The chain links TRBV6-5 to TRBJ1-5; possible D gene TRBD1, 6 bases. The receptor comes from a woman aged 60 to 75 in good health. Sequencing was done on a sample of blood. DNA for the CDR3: TGTGCCAGCCGTACTGAGCAGGGGAGCAATCAGCCCCAGCATTTT. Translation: CASRTEQGSNQPQHF.